This passage covers 18 T cell receptor beta chains from one sample sequenced in a study of blood T cell repertoires in COVID-19. Data came from immunoSEQ multiplex PCR; TCRdb stores just in-frame clones and leaves some out. The sample lists 100,000 to 150,000 clones, roughly 85% occurring once. The sample consisted of peripheral blood. The receptors were sampled from a man older than 75 with active or convalescent COVID-19.

The CDR3 DNA sequence: TGTGCCAGCAGCGTCGACAGGGGTCGGGCTGAAGCTTTCTTT. Translation: CASSVDRGRAEAFF. The chain couples TRBV7-6 to TRBJ1-1, with TRBD1 identical over 8 bases. V was pared by 5 bases and J by 6 bases, with 8 bases of the junction left unmatched. The CDR3 covers 14 residues. Germline values: CDR1 SGHVS, CDR2 FNYEAQ.

The chain uses TRBV7-2 and TRBJ2-1; D is ambiguous. The V and J ends lost 5 bases and 5 bases respectively, with 4 bases between them. CDR3 length equals 11 residues. The V gene's germline CDR1 is SGHTA and CDR2 FQGNSA. In DNA, the CDR3 is TGTGCCAGCAGCCCGGACAATGAGCAGTTCTTC. Protein product: CASSPDNEQFF. The variable domain in full, with the rest retrieved from reference TRBV7-2 and TRBJ2-1, is GAGVSQSPSNKVTEKGKDVELRCDPISGHTALYWYRQSLGQGLEFLIYFQGNSAPDKSGLPSDRFSAERTGGSVSTLTIQRTQQEDSAVYLCASSPDNEQFFGPGTRLTVL.

The chain recombines TRBV5-1 with TRBJ2-5, with 10 nucleotides matching TRBD2. CDR1 and CDR2 from the germline V gene are SGHRS and YFSETQ. J lost 2 bases, V lost 3 bases, and 7 bases had no gene match. CDR3 length equals 16 residues. This CDR3 is CASSSRGLAYQETQYF. The CDR3 DNA follows: TGCGCCAGCAGCTCCCGGGGACTAGCGTATCAAGAGACCCAGTACTTC.

The V and J genes are TRBV21-1 and TRBJ2-2; the DNA was not used to check the table's D call, TRBD2. TRBV21-1 corresponds to a pseudogene. The CDR3 contains 18 residues. In DNA form, the CDR3 reads TGTGCCAGCAGCGCAAAAAACAGCTCCGGGAGATGGCCCGGGGAGCTGTTTTTT. Translating it yields CASSAKNSSGRWPGELFF.

DNA of the CDR3: TGTGCCAGCAGCGAGATTACTAGCGGGAGTTCCAATGAGCAGTTCTTC. Its protein product is CASSEITSGSSNEQFF. This sequence joins TRBV9 and TRBJ2-1; 11 nucleotides align to TRBD2. Germline values: CDR1 SGDLS, CDR2 YYNGEE. The CDR3 sequence is 16 residues long. V was pared by 3 bases and J by 6 bases, with 8 bases of the junction left unmatched.

The chain is built from TRBV29-1 and TRBJ2-7, with TRBD1 as a possible D gene (6 bases). The CDR3 spans 13 residues. Trimming left V 5 bases short and J 3 bases short, with 14 bases between. Germline assignment: CDR1 SQVTM and CDR2 ANQGSEA. CDR3 in amino acids: CSVTGTTLYEQYF. In nucleotides, the CDR3 is TGCAGCGTTACCGGGACAACCCTCTACGAGCAGTACTTC.

This clone was found once. The chain employs TRBV6-1 and TRBJ1-4; 10 positions agree with TRBD1. V was pared by 0 bases and J by 6 bases, with 4 bases of the junction left unmatched. From germline, CDR1 is MNHNS and CDR2 SASEGT. The CDR3 contains 16 residues. The CDR3 sequence: CASSEALTGGYEKLFF. CDR3 in DNA: TGTGCCAGCAGTGAAGCACTGACAGGGGGCTATGAAAAACTGTTTTTT.

The rearrangement joins TRBV10-3 to TRBJ2-1, with 13 positions matching TRBD2. V dropped 4 bases and J dropped 4; count of bases not matched to a gene: 10. Per the germline V gene, CDR1 is ENHRY and CDR2 is SYGVKD. This CDR3 spans 18 amino acids. CDR3 nucleotides: TGTGCCATCAGTGCCGGACTAGCGGGAGTGGGGAATTACAATGAGCAGTTCTTC. Amino acids: CAISAGLAGVGNYNEQFF.

This chain connects TRBV5-1 to TRBJ2-2; tentative D call: TRBD1 (5 bases). Deletions cut 2 bases from V and 5 bases from J, with 16 bases between. The CDR3 sequence is 16 residues long. The germline CDR1 and CDR2 sequences are SGHRS and YFSETQ. The CDR3 sequence is CASSLGLGRATGELFF. Here the CDR3 DNA reads TGCGCCAGCAGCTTAGGATTGGGGCGCGCAACCGGGGAGCTGTTTTTT.

The genes are TRBV5-6 and TRBJ2-7; the D gene is possibly TRBD1 (6 bases). The CDR3 has 13 amino acids. Trimming took 4 bases from V and 5 from J, leaving 13 bases between them. The germline V gene encodes CDR1 SGHDT and CDR2 YYEEEE. CDR3 sequence reads: CASSATGYNEQYF. In DNA form, the CDR3 reads TGTGCCAGCAGCGCCACAGGGTATAACGAGCAGTACTTC.

The chain carries TRBV5-1 and TRBJ1-6; D not certain. Germline CDR1 and CDR2: SGHRS and YFSETQ. The V gene lost 4 bases and the J gene lost 7 bases, with 18 bases spanning the gap. The CDR3 has 16 amino acids. The CDR3: CASSLQWEGANSPLHF. The CDR3 DNA reads as TGCGCCAGCAGCCTCCAGTGGGAGGGTGCCAATTCACCCCTCCACTTT.

The chain is built from TRBV6-2 or TRBV6-3 and TRBJ1-2; the D gene is possibly TRBD1 (6 bases). V was shortened by 0 bases and J by 5 bases, with 10 bases between the two germline ends. Germline V gene lookup returns CDR1 MNHEY and CDR2 SVGEGT. CDR3 length: 14 residues. The CDR3: CASSYSFQGYGYTF. The CDR3 coding sequence is TGTGCCAGCAGTTACTCTTTTCAGGGGTATGGCTACACCTTC.

The V gene is TRBV10-1, the J gene TRBJ1-5; 8 nucleotides align to TRBD1. Germline lookup yields CDR1 WNHNN and CDR2 SYGVQD (reference sequence). The CDR3 totals 16 residues. V lost 0 bases to trimming and J lost 0 bases; unmatched junction nucleotides: 1. CDR3 DNA sequence: TGCGCCAGCAGTGAGTCCAGGGGGCATAGCAATCAGCCCCAGCATTTT. Protein: CASSESRGHSNQPQHF.

This sequence joins TRBV5-6 and TRBJ2-5, with D possibly matching TRBD2 (7 bases). With 4 bases removed from V and 3 bases from J, the gap between germline ends came to 22 bases. Germline V gene lookup returns CDR1 SGHDT and CDR2 YYEEEE. This CDR3 has 17 amino acids. The CDR3 here is CASSPLSGGFRKETQYF. Here the CDR3 DNA reads TGTGCCAGCAGCCCCCTCTCGGGGGGCTTTAGAAAAGAGACCCAGTACTTC.

The chain links TRBV6-2 or TRBV6-3 to TRBJ1-1; D is uncertain. Germline CDR1 reads MNHEY; CDR2 reads SVGEGT. CDR3 length: 16 amino acids. V shed 6 bases and J shed 0 bases, with 17 bases lying between them. The CDR3 region is CASSRSQNLMNTEAFF. CDR3 bases: TGTGCCAGCAGCAGGAGTCAGAACCTAATGAACACTGAAGCTTTCTTT.

The CDR3 loop is CASSLRTSGSFFNEQFF. Here the CDR3 DNA reads TGTGCCAGCAGCTTGAGGACTAGCGGGAGTTTCTTCAATGAGCAGTTCTTC. This rearrangement joins TRBV7-9 to TRBJ2-1, with TRBD2 identical over 13 bases. This CDR3 comprises 17 residues. Trimming removed 3 bases from V and 6 bases from J; junction bases left unmatched: 8. The germline V gene has CDR1 SEHNR and CDR2 FQNEAQ (reference sequence). Filled out from reference TRBV7-9 and TRBJ2-1, the complete variable domain reads DTGVSQNPRHKITKRGQNVTFRCDPISEHNRLYWYRQTLGQGPEFLTYFQNEAQLEKSRLLSDRFSAERPKGSFSTLEIQRTEQGDSAMYLCASSLRTSGSFFNEQFFGPGTRLTVL.

This sequence joins TRBV2 and TRBJ1-1, with 10 positions matching TRBD1. The CDR3 contains 14 residues. Per the germline V gene, CDR1 is SNHLY and CDR2 is FYNNEI. V lost 2 bases, J lost 9 bases, and 6 bases stayed unmatched. CDR3 protein: CASSETWDRGQAFF. The DNA of the CDR3 is TGTGCCAGCAGTGAAACCTGGGACAGGGGTCAAGCTTTCTTT.

This chain joins TRBV5-1 and TRBJ2-7; D remains unclear. This CDR3 region has 14 residues. In germline, CDR1 is SGHRS, CDR2 YFSETQ. V lost 0 bases and J lost 0, with 7 bases in between. CDR3 protein: CASSLVVSSYEQYF. CDR3 sequence (DNA): TGCGCCAGCAGCTTGGTAGTGAGCTCCTACGAGCAGTACTTC.